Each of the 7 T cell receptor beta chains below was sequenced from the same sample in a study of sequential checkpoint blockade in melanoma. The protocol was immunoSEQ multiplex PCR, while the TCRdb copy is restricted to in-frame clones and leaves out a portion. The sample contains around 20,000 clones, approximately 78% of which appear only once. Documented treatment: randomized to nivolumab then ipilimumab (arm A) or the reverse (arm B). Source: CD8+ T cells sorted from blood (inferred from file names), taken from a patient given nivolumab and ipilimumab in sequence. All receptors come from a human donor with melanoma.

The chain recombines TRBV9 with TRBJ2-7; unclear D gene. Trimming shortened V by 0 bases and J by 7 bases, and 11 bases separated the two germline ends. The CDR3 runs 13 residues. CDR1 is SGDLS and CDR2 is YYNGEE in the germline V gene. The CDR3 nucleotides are TGTGCCAGCAGCGTAGACTCAGGCCGGGAGCAGTACTTC. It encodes CASSVDSGREQYF.

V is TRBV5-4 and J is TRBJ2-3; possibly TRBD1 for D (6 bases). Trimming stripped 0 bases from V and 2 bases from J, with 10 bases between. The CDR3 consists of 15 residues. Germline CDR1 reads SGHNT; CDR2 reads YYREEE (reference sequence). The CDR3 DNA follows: TGTGCCAGCAGCTTGGTCGGGACACTCACAGATACGCAGTATTTT. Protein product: CASSLVGTLTDTQYF.

The CDR3 protein is CASSYRIAGGPGELFF. Here the CDR3 DNA reads TGTGCCAGCAGTTATCGTATAGCGGGAGGGCCCGGGGAGCTGTTTTTT. The chain links TRBV6-5 to TRBJ2-2; 11 nucleotides line up with TRBD2. This CDR3 has 16 residues. CDR1 is MNHEY, CDR2 SVGAGI, per germline. The J segment lost 6 bases and the V segment lost 3 bases, leaving 6 bases of the junction unmatched.

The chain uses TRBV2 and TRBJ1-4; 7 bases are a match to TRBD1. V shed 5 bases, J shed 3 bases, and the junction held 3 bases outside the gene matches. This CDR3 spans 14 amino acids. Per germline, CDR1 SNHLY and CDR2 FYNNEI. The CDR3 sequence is CASSSTGPNEKLFF. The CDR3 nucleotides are TGTGCCAGCAGTTCGACAGGGCCTAATGAAAAACTGTTTTTT.

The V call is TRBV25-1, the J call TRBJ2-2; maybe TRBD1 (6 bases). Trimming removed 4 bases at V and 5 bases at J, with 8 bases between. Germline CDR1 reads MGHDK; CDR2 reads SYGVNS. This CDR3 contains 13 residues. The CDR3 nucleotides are TGTGCCAGCAGTGCAACAGGGACCGGGGAGCTGTTTTTT. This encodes CASSATGTGELFF.

The CDR3 nucleotides are TGTGCCAGCAGCTTCTACTCGACTTGGTCGGGCGAGCAGTACTTC. It codes for CASSFYSTWSGEQYF. V usage is TRBV5-6 and J usage is TRBJ2-7; D is ambiguous. Trimming cost V 2 bases and J 6 bases, with 18 bases left between them. Germline lookup yields CDR1 SGHDT and CDR2 YYEEEE. The CDR3 runs 15 residues. Supplemented by reference TRBV5-6 and TRBJ2-7, the full variable domain reads DAGVTQSPTHLIKTRGQQVTLRCSPKSGHDTVSWYQQALGQGPQFIFQYYEEEERQRGNFPDRFSGHQFPNYSSELNVNALLLGDSALYLCASSFYSTWSGEQYFGPGTRLTVT.

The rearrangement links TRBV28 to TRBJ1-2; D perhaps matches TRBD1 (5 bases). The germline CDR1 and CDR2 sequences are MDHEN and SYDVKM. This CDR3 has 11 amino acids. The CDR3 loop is CAAGINYGYTF. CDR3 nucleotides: TGTGCGGCAGGGATTAACTATGGCTACACCTTC.